The TCR beta chain described here comes from a study of blood T cell repertoires in COVID-19. Across the study: In each case, the material was cDNA or gDNA derived from T cells, B-cell-depleted T cells, or PBMCs.

V lost 1 base, J lost 3 bases, and 10 bases lay in between. Germline CDR1 reads SGHAT; CDR2 reads FQNNGV. The CDR3 extends over 15 amino acids. In the study's own analysis: Estimated nucleated cell counts came from reference gene primer amplification. Clones were read by immunoSEQ multiplex PCR, and TCRdb kept only the in-frame ones, dropping some. V and J calls and clone size are those listed in that table; D and trimming were worked out from the DNA. The data show around 50,000 clones, with around 87% seen just once and under 6.5% held by the top ten. Enrollment of patients from Seattle took place during active infection, with longitudinal follow-up.

This chain links TRBV11-2 with TRBJ1-3; weak D call: TRBD1 (6 bases). The specimen was peripheral blood. This TCR came from a woman aged 60-75 years with COVID-19, enrolled during active disease. The CDR3 here is CASSLAPRGGNTIYF. As DNA, the CDR3 is TGTGCCAGCAGCTTAGCCCCCAGGGGTGGAAACACCATATATTTT.